These 17 T cell receptor beta chains were sequenced from one sample in a study of hypomethylating agent response in myelodysplastic syndrome. Measured with immunoSEQ multiplex PCR; TCRdb has only the in-frame clones, and not every one. The data contain a few thousand clones, about four fifths of them seen just once; the ten biggest clones take up around 5%. Sequenced material: bone marrow, taken before or after starting hypomethylating agent treatment for myelodysplastic syndrome (not recorded which). These receptors were taken from a human donor with myelodysplastic syndrome.

The chain couples TRBV7-9 to TRBJ2-2, with 9 nucleotides matching TRBD2. CDR3 length equals 17 residues. V lost 5 bases to trimming and J lost 0 bases; unmatched junction nucleotides: 7. The germline V gene has CDR1 SEHNR and CDR2 FQNEAQ (reference sequence). The CDR3 here is CASSLLAGAPNTGELFF. DNA for the CDR3: TGTGCCAGCAGCCTATTAGCGGGAGCCCCGAACACCGGGGAGCTGTTTTTT. Full variable domain (remainder filled in from reference TRBV7-9 and TRBJ2-2): DTGVSQNPRHKITKRGQNVTFRCDPISEHNRLYWYRQTLGQGPEFLTYFQNEAQLEKSRLLSDRFSAERPKGSFSTLEIQRTEQGDSAMYLCASSLLAGAPNTGELFFGEGSRLTVL.

The V gene is TRBV7-9, the J gene TRBJ2-1; no firm D call. The CDR3 is 15 amino acids. Germline V gene data show CDR1 as SEHNR and CDR2 as FQNEAQ (reference sequence). Trimming stripped 5 bases from V and 4 bases from J, with 15 bases between. The CDR3 bases are TGTGCCAGCAGCCGCCTTCTGGCGCTTTACAATGAGCAGTTCTTC. This gives the protein CASSRLLALYNEQFF.

The chain combines TRBV6-1 with TRBJ2-4, with D uncertain. CDR1 is MNHNS, CDR2 SASEGT, per germline. CDR3 length: 16 residues. V shed 0 bases and J shed 0 bases, with 9 bases lying between them. Written as DNA, the CDR3 is TGTGCCAGCAGTGAAGCGCCGAGGTTAGCCAAAAACATTCAGTACTTC. Residues: CASSEAPRLAKNIQYF.

This chain links TRBV5-6 with TRBJ2-7; D remains unclear. The length of the CDR3 is 13 residues. CDR1 is SGHDT, CDR2 YYEEEE, per germline. Trimming removed 0 bases from V and 4 bases from J, with 8 bases in between. This chain's CDR3 is CASSLVTTYEQYF. DNA for the CDR3: TGTGCCAGCAGCTTGGTAACTACATACGAGCAGTACTTC.

The chain employs TRBV23-1 and TRBJ1-4; D is ambiguous. TRBV23-1 is flagged as an ORF with uncertain function. Between the trimmed V and J ends, which lost 9 bases and 0 bases, there was a span of 11 bases. CDR3 length: 14 amino acids. CDR3 sequence (DNA): TGCGCCAGGCCCGACGGAGCAACTAATGAAAAACTGTTTTTT. Translating gives CARPDGATNEKLFF.

The genes are TRBV19 and TRBJ1-1; TRBD1 matches at 9 bases. Unmatched junction bases numbered 7, after V lost 5 bases and J lost 0 bases. The V gene's germline CDR1 is LNHDA and CDR2 SQIVND (reference sequence). The CDR3 consists of 16 residues. The CDR3: CASSPGQGGLNTEAFF. In nucleotides, the CDR3 is TGTGCCAGTAGTCCGGGACAGGGAGGACTGAACACTGAAGCTTTCTTT.

The rearrangement joins TRBV5-1 to TRBJ1-3; D gene uncertain. The CDR3 is 15 residues long. Germline V lookup: CDR1 SGHRS, CDR2 YFSETQ. V shed 4 bases and J shed 0 bases, with 11 bases lying between them. The CDR3 bases are TGCGCCAGCAGCGTTTCCGGGATCTCTGGAAACACCATATATTTT. Its protein is CASSVSGISGNTIYF.

The rearrangement links TRBV7-2 to TRBJ2-5; tentative D call: TRBD2 (6 bases). The CDR3 is 16 amino acids. Per germline, CDR1 SGHTA and CDR2 FQGNSA. Trimming took off 1 base at V and 5 bases at J, with 17 bases between the two ends. CDR3 nucleotides: TGTGCCAGCAGCTTAGGCTCGGCGGGATGGGGGGAGACCCAGTACTTC. Translating gives CASSLGSAGWGETQYF.

V usage is TRBV18 and J usage is TRBJ1-1, with a weak D call TRBD1 (6 bases). Deletions cut 5 bases from V and 4 bases from J, with 11 bases between. The germline V gene encodes CDR1 KGHSH and CDR2 LQKENI. The CDR3 sequence is 13 residues long. The DNA of the CDR3 is TGTGCCAGCTCATCCTTGGGGGCCACTGAAGCTTTCTTT. This codes for CASSSLGATEAFF.

V gene TRBV7-8 combines with J gene TRBJ1-1; D is unresolved. The CDR3 consists of 15 residues. In germline, CDR1 is SGHVS, CDR2 FQNEAQ. Between the trimmed V and J ends, which lost 0 bases and 1 base, there was a span of 9 bases. Here the CDR3 DNA reads TGTGCCAGCAGCTTAGCAGCCAGGCAGAACACTGAAGCTTTCTTT. Translated: CASSLAARQNTEAFF.

The chain carries TRBV7-6 and TRBJ1-5; TRBD1 might be the D (5 bases). The CDR3 sequence is 15 residues long. Germline CDR1 and CDR2: SGHVS and FNYEAQ. V gave up 2 bases and J gave up 6 bases, with 14 bases separating them. The CDR3 DNA reads TGTGCCAGCAGCTTATCGGAATCGGGGGGTCAGCCCCAGCATTTT. Amino acids: CASSLSESGGQPQHF.

The gene calls are TRBV19 and TRBJ2-7, with D possibly being TRBD2 (5 bases). This CDR3 has 14 residues. V lost 7 bases and J 3 bases, leaving 16 bases between the germline ends. Germline CDR1 LNHDA, CDR2 SQIVND (reference sequence). The CDR3 protein is CASTPGSLNYEQYF. The DNA for the CDR3 is TGTGCCAGTACCCCGGGGTCCCTGAACTACGAGCAGTACTTC.

The chain joins TRBV28 to TRBJ2-7; D not resolved. V gave up 6 bases and J gave up 3 bases, with 9 bases separating them. CDR3 length: 12 amino acids. CDR1 is MDHEN, CDR2 SYDVKM, per germline. This chain's CDR3 is CASSPLIYEQYF. CDR3 coding DNA: TGTGCCAGCAGCCCCCTCATCTACGAGCAGTACTTC.

This sequence joins TRBV7-6 and TRBJ2-2, with D tentatively TRBD1 (5 bases). CDR1 is SGHVS, CDR2 FNYEAQ, per germline. Trimming took off 6 bases at V and 3 bases at J, with 11 bases between the two ends. This CDR3 has 14 residues. CDR3 DNA sequence: TGTGCCAGCAGTCGACAGCTGGACACCGGGGAGCTGTTTTTT. It yields the protein CASSRQLDTGELFF. The full variable domain, in which reference TRBV7-6 and TRBJ2-2 provide the parts outside the CDR3, is GAGVSQSPRYKVTKRGQDVALRCDPISGHVSLYWYRQALGQGPEFLTYFNYEAQQDKSGLPNDRFSAERPEGSISTLTIQRTEQRDSAMYRCASSRQLDTGELFFGEGSRLTVL.

The chain is built from TRBV7-8 and TRBJ2-5; possibly TRBD1 for D (6 bases). V lost 7 bases, J lost 3 bases, and 6 bases lay in between. This CDR3 has 11 amino acids. Germline CDR1 SGHVS, CDR2 FQNEAQ. CDR3 in amino acids: CASKGEETQYF. DNA for the CDR3: TGTGCCAGCAAGGGGGAAGAGACCCAGTACTTC.

The chain is built from TRBV11-2 and TRBJ2-1; tentatively, D is TRBD1 (5 bases). CDR1 and CDR2 (germline): SGHAT, FQNNGV. This CDR3 is 14 amino acids long. Trimming left V 5 bases short and J 7 bases short, with 15 bases between. The DNA of the CDR3 is TGTGCCAGCAGCGAAGGGGCAGGCGTGAATGAGCAGTTCTTC. The encoded protein is CASSEGAGVNEQFF. Using reference TRBV11-2 and TRBJ2-1 for the parts outside the CDR3, the full variable domain is EAGVAQSPRYKIIEKRQSVAFWCNPISGHATLYWYQQILGQGPKLLIQFQNNGVVDDSQLPKDRFSAERLKGVDSTLKIQPAKLEDSAVYLCASSEGAGVNEQFFGPGTRLTVL.

The V call is TRBV5-1, the J call TRBJ2-6; possibly TRBD1 for D (6 bases). The germline V gene has CDR1 SGHRS and CDR2 YFSETQ. V was trimmed by 0 bases and J by 0 bases, leaving 10 bases between them. The length of the CDR3 is 17 residues. CDR3 bases: TGCGCCAGCAGCTTGGGATCAGGGGCCTCTGGGGCCAACGTCCTGACTTTC. Translating it yields CASSLGSGASGANVLTF.